This T cell receptor (beta chain) is drawn from a study of T-cell reconstitution after alpha-beta-depleted transplantation in children. This sample's TCRbeta library carried unique molecular identifier barcodes. TCRdb recomputed calls from the PCR reads with MiXCR, one row per CDR3 protein. The table shows about 610,000 distinct CDR3 sequences, with more than 9% occurring only once. This clonotype has a handful of counts. The V gene's germline CDR1 is SQVTM and CDR2 ANQGSEA. The CDR3 contains 14 residues. The V and J ends lost 7 bases and 0 bases, in that order; junction bases with no gene match: 7. The receptor was derived from a human donor who donated a stem cell graft to a child with acute myeloid leukemia. V gene TRBV29-1 combines with J gene TRBJ2-3; the match to TRBD2 covers 7 bases. The sample here was PBMCs from the stem cell graft donor, taken from the stem cell graft. The CDR3 here is CSGRGSPSTDTQYF. The CDR3 DNA reads as TGCAGCGGGCGGGGGTCTCCTAGCACAGATACGCAGTATTTT.